Presented here are 29 T cell receptor beta chains from one specimen sequenced in a study of T cell clonality in common variable immunodeficiency (dated by TCRdb to the mid-2010s). The protocol used for the library was the immunoSEQ multiplex PCR assay. Imported from immuneACCESS, the table was reduced by TCRdb to in-frame sequences with V and J called. These copies leave out some clones; in studies compared against another copy, an unresolved V gene accounts for under half, and the cause of the remainder is not known. Across this sample, about 26,000 clones were tabulated and none appeared just once. About 24% of the sample rests with the top ten. The investigation overall reported the following: Reportedly, TCRbeta sequences from CVID had fewer deletions and N-nucleotide insertions, and highly modified clones with 13 or more V deletions were absent from CVID.

No antigen is known for these receptors. The sample comprised peripheral blood mononuclear cells. The receptors here all came from a human donor with common variable immunodeficiency.

As regards this clone: The read terminates 3 residues ahead of where the CDR3 ends, so the germline J gene completes it. The rearrangement links TRBV6-2 or TRBV6-3 to TRBJ2-1, with D unresolved. CDR1 is MNHEY and CDR2 is SVGEGT in the germline V gene. There are 15 residues in the CDR3. V gave up 6 bases and J gave up 0 bases, with 12 bases separating them. CDR3 bases read: TGTGCCAGCAGGCCAACAGAGAGCTCCTACAATGAG. This sequence encodes CASRPTESSYNE. The CDR3 in its entirety is CASRPTESSYNEQFF.

This clone was seen ten or more times. Read sequence stops 3 residues before the CDR3 end, and the germline J gene provides the missing end. This chain uses TRBV30 with TRBJ2-3; 7 bases fit TRBD2. The CDR3 has 13 residues. Germline-derived CDR1 and CDR2 are GTSNPN and SVGIG (reference sequence). The J segment lost 8 bases and the V segment lost 6 bases, leaving 11 bases of the junction unmatched. Partial CDR3 DNA: TGTGCCTGTCCGGGACTACGGGTCCGTACG. It specifies CACPGLRVRT. The whole CDR3 region reads CACPGLRVRTQYF.

This clone was seen at least ten times. With the read ending 3 residues before the CDR3 end, the germline J gene is used to fill in that end. The V gene is TRBV18, the J gene TRBJ2-1, with TRBD2 identical over 14 bases. V shed 3 bases and J 9 bases; nucleotides not matched to a gene: 10. The CDR3 loop spans 17 amino acids. Germline CDR1 KGHSH, CDR2 LQKENI. The DNA read from the CDR3 is TGTGCCAGCTCACCGGGACTAGCGGGGGCGCCTCCCTCTGAG. It yields the protein CASSPGLAGAPPSE. The full-length CDR3 reads as CASSPGLAGAPPSEQFF.

This clone has only a few counts. The read ends 3 residues early relative to the CDR3; the germline J gene fills the gap. V and J are TRBV6-4 and TRBJ1-6; 7 bases match TRBD1. CDR3 length equals 14 residues. CDR1 MRHNA and CDR2 SNTAGT come from the germline V gene. V shed 3 bases, J shed 11 bases, and the junction held 7 bases outside the gene matches. CDR3 sequence reads: CASSERTGGAPLHF. The sequenced CDR3 bases are TGTGCCAGCAGTGAACGGACAGGAGGTGCACCC.

About this clone itself: The CDR3 is cut off 3 residues early in the read; its end comes from the germline J gene. The V call is TRBV18, the J call TRBJ2-5, with D unresolved. The CDR3 loop spans 14 amino acids. Trimming removed 3 bases from V and 4 bases from J, with 12 bases in between. The germline V gene encodes CDR1 KGHSH and CDR2 LQKENI. Partial CDR3 DNA: TGTGCCAGCTCACCGGCCAAGGGCCGAGAGACC. This encodes CASSPAKGRET. From start to end, the CDR3 is CASSPAKGRETQYF. The entire variable domain, with the rest obtained from reference TRBV18 and TRBJ2-5, is as follows: NAGVMQNPRHLVRRRGQEARLRCSPMKGHSHVYWYRQLPEEGLKFMVYLQKENIIDESGMPKERFSAEFPKEGPSILRIQQVVRGDSAAYFCASSPAKGRETQYFGPGTRLLVL.

The sample holds a few counts of this clone. The covered CDR3 bases are TGTGCCAGCAACGCAGGACGGAGGGGTCTTGAAAAA. It is translated as CASNAGRRGLEK. The full CDR3 reads CASNAGRRGLEKLFF. J is TRBJ1-4 and V is TRBV19; a weak D match, TRBD1 (5 bases). Read sequence stops 3 residues before the CDR3 end, and the germline J gene provides the missing end. V gave up 9 bases and J gave up 7 bases, with 21 bases separating them. Germline values: CDR1 LNHDA, CDR2 SQIVND (reference sequence). CDR3 length equals 15 residues.

At least ten counts were recorded for this clone. The read falls 3 residues short of the CDR3 end, and the missing part is taken from the germline J gene. The rearrangement uses TRBV19 and TRBJ2-5; D perhaps matches TRBD1 (6 bases). Germline assignment: CDR1 LNHDA and CDR2 SQIVND (reference sequence). Trimming removed 3 bases at V and 2 bases at J, with 10 bases between. The CDR3 has 14 amino acids. CDR3 region: CASSIGQLQETQYF. Partial CDR3 DNA: TGTGCCAGTAGTATTGGACAGTTACAAGAGACC. Complete variable domain (other parts from reference TRBV19 and TRBJ2-5): DGGITQSPKYLFRKEGQNVTLSCEQNLNHDAMYWYRQDPGQGLRLIYYSQIVNDFQKGDIAEGYSVSREKKESFPLTVTSAQKNPTAFYLCASSIGQLQETQYFGPGTRLLVL.

This clone came up many times. The CDR3 goes on 3 residues after the read ends, and that part is filled in from the germline J gene. The rearrangement links TRBV20-1 to TRBJ2-3; a possible D gene is TRBD2 (5 bases). CDR1 DFQATT and CDR2 SNEGSKA come from the germline V gene (reference sequence). CDR3 length: 15 amino acids. Trimming removed 6 bases at V and 3 bases at J, with 19 bases between. Incomplete CDR3 DNA: TGCAGTGCCCCCGAAGCGGATGGAGAAACAGATACG. This encodes CSAPEADGETDT. The entire CDR3 protein is CSAPEADGETDTQYF.

This clone was seen a few times. The sequenced CDR3 bases are TGCGCCAGCAGCCATTGGACTAGCGGCACAGATACG. Translating it yields CASSHWTSGTDT. The complete CDR3 protein is CASSHWTSGTDTQYF. The chain couples TRBV5-1 to TRBJ2-3; TRBD2 matches 9 bases. The DNA ends 3 residues before the CDR3 does, and the rest of the CDR3 is filled in from the germline J gene. Trimming removed 4 bases from V and 1 base from J; junction bases left unmatched: 4. Per the germline V gene, CDR1 is SGHRS and CDR2 is YFSETQ. The CDR3 spans 15 residues.

This clone was counted only a few times. With the read ending 3 residues before the CDR3 end, the germline J gene is used to fill in that end. The chain carries TRBV2 and TRBJ1-5; D is possibly TRBD1 (6 bases). The germline CDR1 and CDR2 sequences are SNHLY and FYNNEI. V lost 8 bases, J lost 6 bases, and 17 bases lay in between. The CDR3 is 14 amino acids. The part of the CDR3 DNA that was read is TGTGCCAGCGGTTCACAGGGTACTTTTCAGCCC. Translated, it gives CASGSQGTFQP. The CDR3, in full, reads CASGSQGTFQPQHF.

Ten or more counts support this clone. Read sequence stops 3 residues before the CDR3 end, and the germline J gene provides the missing end. The chain has TRBV7-2 and TRBJ2-3, with 8 bases matching TRBD2. CDR3 length equals 15 residues. The germline V gene encodes CDR1 SGHTA and CDR2 FQGNSA. The V and J ends lost 1 base and 5 bases, in that order; junction bases with no gene match: 5. The sequenced CDR3 bases are TGTGCCAGCAGCTTAGTTGGGACTAGTCGAGATACG. Translated, it gives CASSLVGTSRDT. The whole CDR3 sequence reads CASSLVGTSRDTQYF.

This clone came up a few times. The observed sequence ends 3 residues before the CDR3 terminus, with the missing tail filled in from the germline J gene. V and J are TRBV7-6 and TRBJ1-2; D is unresolved. This CDR3 contains 16 residues. Trimming left V 2 bases short and J 0 bases short, with 13 bases between. Germline-derived CDR1 and CDR2 are SGHVS and FNYEAQ. CDR3 bases read: TGTGCCAGCAGCTTAATCGCAGAAACCGCTAACTATGGC. Encoded protein: CASSLIAETANYG. The whole CDR3 sequence is CASSLIAETANYGYTF.

This clone was seen many times. The sequenced part of the CDR3 DNA is TGTGCCAGCTCACCGACAGCGGGGCCCACAGATACG. Translated, it gives CASSPTAGPTDT. The entire CDR3 reads CASSPTAGPTDTQYF. The chain carries TRBV18 and TRBJ2-3; 7 bases line up with TRBD2. The read terminates 3 residues ahead of where the CDR3 ends, so the germline J gene completes it. This CDR3 region has 15 residues. The trim removed 3 bases at V and 2 bases at J, leaving 5 bases unmatched. Germline loops: CDR1 KGHSH, CDR2 LQKENI.

This clone was seen many times. The read halts 3 residues ahead of the CDR3 end, with the missing end drawn from the germline J gene. This chain links TRBV5-6 with TRBJ2-7; 12 nucleotides align to TRBD2. CDR1 is SGHDT, CDR2 YYEEEE, per germline. Losses at the gene ends were 3 bases for V and 5 bases for J; bases not matched to a gene: 6. The CDR3 length is 15 residues. CDR3 protein: CASSSLTSGSHEQYF. CDR3 DNA (partial): TGTGCCAGCAGCTCCTTGACTAGCGGGAGCCACGAG.

In its sample, this clone was seen many times. The read ends 3 residues early relative to the CDR3; the germline J gene fills the gap. This chain uses TRBV2 with TRBJ2-7; 9 nucleotides match TRBD1. CDR1 SNHLY and CDR2 FYNNEI come from the germline V gene. Unmatched junction bases numbered 7, after V lost 10 bases and J lost 6 bases. This CDR3 is built from 12 residues. The CDR3 reads CANSGTGSEQYF. The CDR3 bases that were read are TGTGCCAACTCCGGGACAGGGAGCGAG.

Points on this clone: The CDR3 is cut off 3 residues early in the read; its end comes from the germline J gene. The identical CDR3 is also encoded by other nucleotide sequences in the sample. V gene TRBV18 combines with J gene TRBJ2-7, with 7 bases aligning to TRBD1. Germline lookup yields CDR1 KGHSH and CDR2 LQKENI. The CDR3 length is 13 residues. CDR3 protein: CSIKPKGAYEQYF. CDR3 bases read: TGTTCCATCAAACCAAAGGGGGCATACGAG.

This clone was counted at least ten times. The sequenced fragment ends 3 residues before the CDR3 boundary, so the rest is inferred from the germline J gene. The gene calls are TRBV19 and TRBJ2-4, with TRBD1 matching over 7 bases. The CDR3 is made up of 16 amino acids. Trimming cost V 3 bases and J 1 base; bases outside gene matches: 6. Looked up from germline, CDR1 is LNHDA and CDR2 is SQIVND (reference sequence). The CDR3 region is CASSITRQGAKNIQYF. Partial CDR3 DNA: TGTGCCAGTAGTATCACTCGACAGGGTGCCAAAAACATT.

This clone was picked up many times. The read ends 3 residues before the CDR3 terminus; that terminus is restored from the germline J gene. The rearrangement uses TRBV7-8 and TRBJ2-5, with D tentatively TRBD1 (6 bases). V dropped 1 base and J dropped 7 bases, with 19 bases sitting between them. In germline, CDR1 is SGHVS, CDR2 FQNEAQ. This CDR3 is 16 amino acids long. CDR3 DNA, as far as it was read: TGTGCCAGCAGCTTAGAAGGGGGACCTCCCTCCGGGACC. Its protein is CASSLEGGPPSGT. The CDR3 in its entirety is CASSLEGGPPSGTQYF.

This clone was counted only a few times. The read gets to within 3 residues of the CDR3 end, and the germline J gene fills in the rest. The chain is built from TRBV5-8 and TRBJ2-7; 7 bases agree with TRBD1. V lost 2 bases, J lost 2 bases, and 1 base stayed unmatched. The CDR3 is 13 amino acids. The germline gives CDR1 SGHTS, CDR2 YDEGEE. CDR3 in amino acids: CASSFQGAYEQYF. Partial CDR3 DNA: TGTGCCAGCAGCTTTCAGGGGGCCTACGAG. Full variable domain (rest looked up from reference TRBV5-8 and TRBJ2-7): EAGVTQSPTHLIKTRGQQATLRCSPISGHTSVYWYQQALGLGLQFLLWYDEGEERNRGNFPPRFSGRQFPNYSSELNVNALELEDSALYLCASSFQGAYEQYFGPGTRLTVT.

The table lists this clone with many counts. The read stops 3 residues short of the end of the CDR3; the missing end is completed from the germline J gene. The chain combines TRBV30 with TRBJ1-3; D not certain. The CDR3 covers 14 residues. Per the germline V gene, CDR1 is GTSNPN and CDR2 is SVGIG (reference sequence). V lost 5 bases to trimming and J lost 2 bases, with 13 bases between them. CDR3 sequence reads: CAWVLSRPGNTIYF. CDR3 DNA, as far as it was read: TGTGCCTGGGTGCTCTCGAGGCCTGGAAACACC.

Many counts were recorded for this clone. The read finishes 3 residues shy of the CDR3 end, and the germline J gene is used to complete it. The chain joins TRBV7-3 to TRBJ2-3, with 7 bases fitting TRBD2. CDR1 SGHTA and CDR2 FQGTGA come from the germline V gene. The V segment lost 5 bases and the J segment 0 bases; nucleotides outside the gene matches: 8. CDR3 size: 16 residues. The CDR3 here is CASSRLAGVSTDTQYF. The part of the CDR3 DNA that was read is TGTGCCAGCAGCCGTTTGGCGGGGGTTAGCACAGATACG.

This clone has a handful of counts. The read gets to within 3 residues of the CDR3 end, and the germline J gene fills in the rest. This chain links TRBV2 with TRBJ1-6, with 11 bases that match TRBD1. The V segment lost 5 bases and the J segment 7 bases; nucleotides outside the gene matches: 7. Germline V lookup: CDR1 SNHLY, CDR2 FYNNEI. CDR3 length: 16 amino acids. CDR3 protein: CASSPRDRGSNSPLHF. The part of the CDR3 DNA that was read is TGTGCCAGCAGTCCCCGGGACAGGGGGTCGAATTCACCC.

In its sample, this clone was seen many times. The CDR3 is cut off 3 residues early in the read; its end comes from the germline J gene. This rearrangement joins TRBV29-1 to TRBJ2-7; 9 bases map to TRBD1. With 3 bases clipped from V and 3 bases from J, the junction kept 0 bases outside the gene matches. Germline CDR1 reads SQVTM; CDR2 reads ANQGSEA. The CDR3 has 12 residues. The chain's CDR3 is CSVEGQGYEQYF. The covered CDR3 bases are TGCAGCGTTGAGGGACAGGGCTACGAG.

This clone has at least ten counts. The read ends 3 residues before the CDR3 terminus; that terminus is restored from the germline J gene. The V call is TRBV6-2 or TRBV6-3, the J call TRBJ2-2; D call uncertain. The CDR3 length is 15 residues. The V gene lost 2 bases and the J gene lost 1 base, with 8 bases spanning the gap. Germline CDR1 reads MNHEY; CDR2 reads SVGEGT. The covered CDR3 bases are TGTGCCAGCAGTTACAAGCCGGGGAACACCGGGGAG. Translating it yields CASSYKPGNTGE. The full CDR3 reads CASSYKPGNTGELFF.

Ten or more counts support this clone. Read sequence stops 3 residues before the CDR3 end, and the germline J gene provides the missing end. The sample holds other DNA sequences that translate to the same CDR3. J is TRBJ2-1 and V is TRBV5-1; D call uncertain. V was clipped by 0 bases and J by 5 bases, with 6 bases between them. The germline CDR1 and CDR2 sequences are SGHRS and YFSETQ. The CDR3 is made up of 13 amino acids. CDR3 DNA, as far as it was read: TGCGCCAGCAGCTTGGCCGTCGACAATGAG. Its protein product is CASSLAVDNE. The CDR3, in full, reads CASSLAVDNEQFF.

In its sample, this clone was seen many times. The observed sequence ends 3 residues before the CDR3 terminus, with the missing tail filled in from the germline J gene. The chain combines TRBV7-2 with TRBJ2-1, with TRBD2 as a possible D gene (7 bases). The CDR3 spans 14 residues. CDR1 and CDR2 (germline): SGHTA, FQGNSA. The V and J ends lost 4 bases and 6 bases respectively, with 13 bases between them. The sequenced part of the CDR3 DNA is TGTGCCAGCAGCTCGGGGGGCCAGGGCAATGAG. Its protein is CASSSGGQGNE. The full CDR3 is CASSSGGQGNEQFF. Combining the CDR3 with reference TRBV7-2 and TRBJ2-1 gives the whole variable domain GAGVSQSPSNKVTEKGKDVELRCDPISGHTALYWYRQSLGQGLEFLIYFQGNSAPDKSGLPSDRFSAERTGGSVSTLTIQRTQQEDSAVYLCASSSGGQGNEQFFGPGTRLTVL.

This clone was seen more than once but under ten times. Read data end 3 residues before the CDR3 end; the end is taken from the germline J gene. This chain connects TRBV20-1 to TRBJ2-7; 10 bases are shared with TRBD1. V shed 2 bases and J 1 base; nucleotides not matched to a gene: 2. Looked up from germline, CDR1 is DFQATT and CDR2 is SNEGSKA (reference sequence). The length of the CDR3 is 14 residues. CDR3: CSARSGQGSYEQYF. CDR3 DNA (partial): TGCAGTGCTAGATCGGGACAGGGGTCCTACGAG.

This clone was seen many times. From the germline J gene comes the end of the CDR3, since the read stops 3 residues before it. The sample has other DNA sequences that encode this CDR3 too. The V gene is TRBV27, the J gene TRBJ1-5, with 10 bases aligning to TRBD1. The V and J ends lost 5 bases and 7 bases, in that order; junction bases with no gene match: 20. The length of the CDR3 is 19 residues. Germline-derived CDR1 and CDR2 are MNHEY and SMNVEV (reference sequence). Incomplete CDR3 DNA: TGTGCCAGCAGTCCATTCTCCTACCGGGGGACAGGGGAGGGGCAGCCC. It specifies CASSPFSYRGTGEGQP. The full CDR3 protein reads CASSPFSYRGTGEGQPQHF.

A few counts support this clone. Coverage ceases 3 residues before the CDR3 finishes, and the germline J gene fills in the end. Other DNA variants within this sample encode the same CDR3. J is TRBJ2-1 and V is TRBV19, with 8 bases aligning to TRBD2. The CDR3 is 18 amino acids. Germline CDR1 LNHDA, CDR2 SQIVND (reference sequence). V trimming: 2 bases; J trimming: 7 bases; junction bases outside the gene matches: 16. CDR3 DNA (partial): TGTGCCAGTAGTATATCTTCGCGGCGGGGGGCAGGAGGGAATGAG. Translating gives CASSISSRRGAGGNE. The full CDR3 protein is CASSISSRRGAGGNEQFF. Supplemented by reference TRBV19 and TRBJ2-1, the full variable domain reads DGGITQSPKYLFRKEGQNVTLSCEQNLNHDAMYWYRQDPGQGLRLIYYSQIVNDFQKGDIAEGYSVSREKKESFPLTVTSAQKNPTAFYLCASSISSRRGAGGNEQFFGPGTRLTVL.